The 4 T cell receptor beta chains below come from one sample, sequenced in a study of a mutant IDH1 vaccine in newly diagnosed glioma. Time point defined: baseline, week 1 (first vaccination visit). This sample's treatment: pre-vaccination baseline after standard-of-care therapy. Only in-frame clones appear in the TCRdb table, and some are missing; sequencing was by immunoSEQ multiplex PCR. The data hold about 88,000 clones, with around 80% observed a single time. The source was PBMCs, collected from a glioma patient treated with radiotherapy, temozolomide or both. The receptor source for this set is a man in his forties with glioma. Some clones in this sample may be carry-over from other donors' samples.

V and J are TRBV2 and TRBJ1-1; TRBD1 is a possible D gene (6 bases). The CDR3 sequence is 16 residues long. Per germline, CDR1 SNHLY and CDR2 FYNNEI. With 3 bases removed from V and 3 bases from J, the gap between germline ends came to 17 bases. In DNA, the CDR3 is TGTGCCAGCAGTGATAATTTGGGGGGCGGGTACACTGAAGCTTTCTTT. It translates to CASSDNLGGGYTEAFF.

This clone was found a few times. This chain joins TRBV2 and TRBJ1-1; TRBD1 matches 8 bases. The CDR3 sequence is 14 residues long. The V segment lost 5 bases and the J segment 1 base; nucleotides outside the gene matches: 3. Germline V gives CDR1 SNHLY, CDR2 FYNNEI. The CDR3 spells CASSQGAANTEAFF. In DNA, the CDR3 is TGTGCCAGCAGTCAGGGGGCGGCGAACACTGAAGCTTTCTTT.

This clone was counted between two and nine times. This chain uses TRBV7-3 with TRBJ2-5, with D possibly matching TRBD2 (6 bases). The CDR3 is 13 residues long. V dropped 5 bases and J dropped 4 bases, with 11 bases sitting between them. Germline V CDR1 and CDR2: SGHTA, FQGTGA. The CDR3 DNA is TGTGCCAGCAGCAGGGGACTCTCAGAGACCCAGTACTTC. It codes for CASSRGLSETQYF.

The chain employs TRBV6-5 and TRBJ1-2, with a possible D match to TRBD1 (5 bases). The CDR3 covers 12 residues. Germline-derived CDR1 and CDR2 are MNHEY and SVGAGI. Trimming took off 6 bases at V and 7 bases at J, with 12 bases between the two ends. The chain's CDR3 is CASRPGLGGYTF. The CDR3 bases are TGTGCCAGCAGGCCAGGGTTGGGTGGCTACACCTTC.